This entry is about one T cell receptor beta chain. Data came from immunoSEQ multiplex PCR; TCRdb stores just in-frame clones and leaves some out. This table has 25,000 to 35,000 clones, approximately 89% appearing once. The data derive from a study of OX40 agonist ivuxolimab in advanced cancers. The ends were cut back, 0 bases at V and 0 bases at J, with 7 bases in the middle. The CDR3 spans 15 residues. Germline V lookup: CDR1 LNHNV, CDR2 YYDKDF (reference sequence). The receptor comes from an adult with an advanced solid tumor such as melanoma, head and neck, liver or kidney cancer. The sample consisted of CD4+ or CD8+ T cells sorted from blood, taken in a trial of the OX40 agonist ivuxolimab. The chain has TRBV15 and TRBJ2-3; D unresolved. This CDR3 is CATSRDRRSTDTQYF. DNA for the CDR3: TGTGCCACCAGCAGAGATCGGCGAAGCACAGATACGCAGTATTTT.